The 15 T cell receptor beta chains presented below share a single source sample, sequenced in a study of cytomegalovirus exposure and HLA in healthy donors. With 60 Vbeta and 13 Jbeta primers, the PCR was carried out. Data came from immunoSEQ multiplex PCR; TCRdb stores just in-frame clones and leaves some out. This table holds approximately 110,000 clones, around 70% found once. What was sequenced was PBMCs. The source is a woman aged 40 to 49 in good health and CMV-seropositive.

The V call is TRBV29-1, the J call TRBJ2-1, with 10 bases matching TRBD2. Trimming removed 3 bases from V and 8 bases from J; junction bases left unmatched: 7. Germline loops: CDR1 SQVTM, CDR2 ANQGSEA. The CDR3 covers 14 residues. The CDR3 bases are TGCAGCGTTGATGGCCTAGCGGGAGTTGATGAGCAGTTCTTC. Amino acids: CSVDGLAGVDEQFF.

This sequence joins TRBV11-3 and TRBJ1-2, with D perhaps matching TRBD1 (6 bases). The CDR3 is made up of 15 amino acids. With 2 bases removed from V and 4 bases from J, the gap between germline ends came to 14 bases. Germline V gene data show CDR1 as SGHNT and CDR2 as YENEEA. The CDR3 DNA sequence: TGTGCCAGCAGCTTACAGACAGGAAACATCTATGGCTACACCTTC. Its translation is CASSLQTGNIYGYTF.

This clone was counted once. One end of the junction varies from germline; a read error may be responsible. The chain combines TRBV7-7 with TRBJ2-5, with D perhaps TRBD2 (5 bases). Germline V gene sequence: CDR1 SSHAT, CDR2 FNYEAQ (reference sequence). This CDR3 is built from 14 residues. Here the CDR3 DNA reads TGTGCTAGCAGCTTAGCGCATGGGAGTGAGACCCAGTACTTC. Translating it yields CASSLAHGSETQYF.

V is TRBV7-8 and J is TRBJ2-7, with TRBD1 identical over 9 bases. This CDR3 region has 15 residues. V trimming: 5 bases; J trimming: 1 base; junction bases outside the gene matches: 6. Germline-derived CDR1 and CDR2 are SGHVS and FQNEAQ. In DNA, the CDR3 is TGTGCCAGCAGCCCCGGACAGGGGCTATCCTACGAGCAGTACTTC. This encodes CASSPGQGLSYEQYF.

The chain uses TRBV12-5 and TRBJ2-7, with 8 positions matching TRBD2. V shed 5 bases, J shed 2 bases, and the junction held 5 bases outside the gene matches. CDR3 length equals 14 residues. Germline CDR1 reads LGHNT; CDR2 reads FRNRAP. The CDR3, as DNA: TGTGCTAGTGGTGACGCAGCGGGAGCCTACGAGCAGTACTTC. As protein: CASGDAAGAYEQYF.

This clone was counted a few times. The V and J genes are TRBV10-3 and TRBJ2-3; tentatively, D is TRBD1 (5 bases). Trimming removed 3 bases at V and 3 bases at J, with 7 bases between. Germline lookup yields CDR1 ENHRY and CDR2 SYGVKD. This CDR3 has 13 amino acids. CDR3 region: CAISDQGTDTQYF. The CDR3 nucleotides read TGTGCCATCAGTGACCAGGGAACAGATACGCAGTATTTT.

This clone was detected only once. The chain recombines TRBV5-1 with TRBJ2-2, with 9 bases identical to TRBD1. Germline loops: CDR1 SGHRS, CDR2 YFSETQ. This CDR3 is built from 16 residues. With V trimmed by 3 bases and J by 1 base, 4 bases remained unmatched. The CDR3 DNA is TGCGCCAGCAGCTCCACAGGGGGCCTGAACACCGGGGAGCTGTTTTTT. This sequence encodes CASSSTGGLNTGELFF.

As concerns this clone: Mismatch with germline at one junction end may stem from a read error. Other DNA variants within this sample encode the same CDR3. V gene TRBV19 combines with J gene TRBJ2-2, with D perhaps TRBD2 (7 bases). This CDR3 spans 16 amino acids. Germline V gives CDR1 LNHDA, CDR2 SQIVND (reference sequence). The CDR3 is CASSGQRLAETGELFF. The CDR3 DNA reads as TGCGCCAGTAGTGGACAGAGACTAGCAGAAACCGGGGAGCTGTTTTTT. Based on the CDR3 plus reference TRBV19 and TRBJ2-2, the full variable domain is DGGITQSPKYLFRKEGQNVTLSCEQNLNHDAMYWYRQDPGQGLRLIYYSQIVNDFQKGDIAEGYSVSREKKESFPLTVTSAQKNPTAFYLCASSGQRLAETGELFFGEGSRLTVL.

This clone was observed once. The chain uses TRBV29-1 and TRBJ2-7; 8 bases match TRBD2. There are 13 residues in the CDR3. The trim removed 4 bases at V and 5 bases at J, leaving 7 bases unmatched. The germline gives CDR1 SQVTM, CDR2 ANQGSEA. The CDR3 DNA sequence: TGCAGCGTTGCGGGACTAGGAACCCACGAGCAGTACTTC. Amino acid sequence: CSVAGLGTHEQYF.

The rearrangement joins TRBV27 to TRBJ1-1; D perhaps matches TRBD1 (6 bases). The CDR3 is 11 amino acids. The germline CDR1 and CDR2 sequences are MNHEY and SMNVEV (reference sequence). V was shortened by 2 bases and J by 8 bases, with 6 bases between the two germline ends. CDR3 amino acids: CASSLGQEAFF. In DNA, the CDR3 is TGTGCCAGCAGTTTAGGACAGGAAGCTTTCTTT.

This clone was detected a few times. This chain connects TRBV9 to TRBJ1-1; 9 nucleotides align to TRBD1. CDR1 is SGDLS and CDR2 is YYNGEE in the germline V gene. This CDR3 has 15 amino acids. After removal of 6 bases from V and 4 bases from J, the junction contained 10 bases not matched to a gene. This chain's CDR3 is CASTPSGTGSTEAFF. The CDR3 DNA sequence: TGTGCCAGCACCCCAAGCGGGACAGGGAGCACTGAAGCTTTCTTT.

The chain uses TRBV5-4 and TRBJ2-7; 9 bases fit TRBD1. This CDR3 is built from 14 residues. CDR1 is SGHNT and CDR2 is YYREEE in the germline V gene (reference sequence). V shed 0 bases, J shed 9 bases, and the junction held 7 bases outside the gene matches. Here the CDR3 reads CASSLEGQGRVQYF. As DNA, the CDR3 is TGTGCCAGCAGCTTGGAGGGACAGGGACGAGTGCAGTACTTC.

This clone was detected ten times or more. The chain uses TRBV4-2 and TRBJ2-7; 7 nucleotides align to TRBD2. J was trimmed by 2 bases and V by 2 bases; bases with no gene match: 9. Germline V gives CDR1 LGHNA, CDR2 YNFKEQ. The CDR3 has 16 residues. Written as DNA, the CDR3 is TGTGCCAGCAGCCAAATCCCCCGGGAGGAGACCTACGAGCAGTACTTC. This translates into CASSQIPREETYEQYF.

The rearrangement uses TRBV30 and TRBJ1-6; the D is unclear. CDR1 is GTSNPN and CDR2 is SVGIG in the germline V gene (reference sequence). The CDR3 length is 13 residues. V lost 3 bases, J lost 4 bases, and 7 bases lay in between. CDR3: CAWSNQYNSPLHF. CDR3 DNA: TGTGCCTGGAGCAACCAGTATAATTCACCCCTCCACTTT. Together with reference TRBV30 and TRBJ1-6, the CDR3 gives the full variable domain: SQTIHQWPATLVQPVGSPLSLECTVEGTSNPNLYWYRQAAGRGLQLLFYSVGIGQISSEVPQNLSASRPQDRQFILSSKKLLLSDSGFYLCAWSNQYNSPLHFGNGTRLTVT.

The CDR3 DNA follows: TGTGCCAGCAGCCCTGGGACCGGGGGTTATGGCTACACCTTC. It translates to CASSPGTGGYGYTF. The chain uses TRBV16 and TRBJ1-2; possible D gene TRBD1, 5 bases. Trimming stripped 4 bases from V and 5 bases from J, with 14 bases between. Per germline, CDR1 KGHSY and CDR2 FQNENV. The CDR3 loop spans 14 amino acids.